This T cell receptor (beta chain) was sequenced for a study of T cell responses to AZD1222 COVID-19 vaccine. J lost 7 bases, V lost 5 bases, and 9 bases had no gene match. The CDR3 covers 15 residues. CDR1 LNHDA and CDR2 SQIVND come from the germline V gene (reference sequence). Assay used: immunoSEQ multiplex PCR; TCRdb lists only in-frame clones, some missing. The top ten hold under 2% of the sample, which has 100,000 to 150,000 clones, 91% seen once. The origin of this receptor is an adult who received the AZD1222 COVID-19 vaccine. This specimen was peripheral blood, taken 28 days after the second AZD1222 dose. The chain carries TRBV19 and TRBJ2-2, with TRBD2 matching 8 bases. CDR3 loop: CASSSIAGLGGELFF. CDR3 nucleotide sequence: TGTGCCAGTAGTTCTATAGCGGGATTAGGCGGGGAGCTGTTTTTT.